The 28 T cell receptor beta chains given below trace back to one sample, sequenced in a study of T-cell reconstitution after alpha-beta-depleted transplantation in children. TCRbeta library preparation incorporated unique molecular identifiers. TCRdb fed the PCR reads into MiXCR, producing one record per CDR3 protein. Of fewer than 400,000 distinct CDR3 sequences in the sample, 20% to 30% were seen once. Source: PBMCs, mostly from graft donor cells, taken 180 days after TCRalphabeta/CD19-depleted stem cell transplant. All receptors come from a male patient younger than 18 who had a stem cell transplant for acute lymphoblastic leukemia, so the T cells may come from the graft donor.

This clonotype appeared a few times. This chain joins TRBV11-2 and TRBJ2-3, with TRBD2 as a possible D gene (6 bases). The CDR3 sequence is 14 residues long. Trimming shortened V by 11 bases and J by 2 bases, and 17 bases separated the two germline ends. Germline CDR1 and CDR2: SGHAT and FQNNGV. CDR3 protein: CAWTGLRLTDTQYF. CDR3 bases: TGTGCCTGGACCGGACTACGTCTCACAGATACGCAGTATTTT.

The chain has TRBV19 and TRBJ1-1, with a weak D call TRBD1 (6 bases). This CDR3 has 14 amino acids. V was trimmed by 0 bases and J by 5 bases, leaving 10 bases between them. The germline gives CDR1 LNHDA, CDR2 SQIVND (reference sequence). This CDR3 reads CASSIDQGQTEAFF. CDR3 nucleotides: TGTGCCAGTAGTATAGACCAGGGACAAACTGAAGCTTTCTTT.

This clonotype was detected only a few times. The chain is built from TRBV24-1 and TRBJ2-5, with a weak D call TRBD1 (6 bases). Trimming took off 4 bases at V and 10 bases at J, with 12 bases between the two ends. There are 12 residues in the CDR3. Germline V CDR1 and CDR2: KGHDR, SFDVKD. CDR3 bases: TGTGCCACCAGTGACCCGGTAGGGGGCCAGTACTTC. Translated: CATSDPVGGQYF.

This clonotype was seen a few times. The V call is TRBV14, the J call TRBJ2-2; 10 bases are a match to TRBD1. Germline loops: CDR1 SGHDN, CDR2 FVKESK. V lost 4 bases, J lost 4 bases, and 3 bases stayed unmatched. The CDR3 is 15 amino acids. The CDR3 here is CASSLGQGTTGELFF. CDR3 nucleotide sequence: TGTGCCAGCAGCCTGGGACAGGGGACCACCGGGGAGCTGTTTTTT.

A few counts support this clonotype. For the CDR3, the DNA is TGTGCCAGCAGAAACGGGGGACAGGGGGCCCGAGATACGCAGTATTTT. Amino acids: CASRNGGQGARDTQYF. This chain uses TRBV12-3 or TRBV12-4 with TRBJ2-3, with 12 bases that match TRBD1. The V and J ends lost 6 bases and 5 bases, in that order; junction bases with no gene match: 9. The CDR3 runs to 16 residues.

This clonotype was counted many times. V and J are TRBV6-1 and TRBJ2-3; 11 positions agree with TRBD2. Germline values: CDR1 MNHNS, CDR2 SASEGT. The CDR3 extends over 15 amino acids. V was pared by 5 bases and J by 3 bases, with 4 bases of the junction left unmatched. CDR3 loop: CASSLTSGITDTQYF. In nucleotides, the CDR3 is TGTGCCAGCAGTCTGACTAGCGGGATTACAGATACGCAGTATTTT.

The chain uses TRBV7-3 and TRBJ2-6, with TRBD1 matching over 7 bases. After removal of 0 bases from V and 0 bases from J, the junction contained 5 bases not matched to a gene. There are 18 residues in the CDR3. Germline V CDR1 and CDR2: SGHTA, FQGTGA. The CDR3 DNA sequence: TGTGCCAGCAGCTTAACAGGGGGCGCTCCCTCTGGGGCCAACGTCCTGACTTTC. It encodes CASSLTGGAPSGANVLTF.

The J gene is TRBJ2-7, the V gene TRBV6-1; D call uncertain. CDR1 is MNHNS, CDR2 SASEGT, per germline. The CDR3 consists of 13 residues. The V end lost 7 bases, the J end lost 6 bases, and 16 bases lay between the germline ends. The CDR3 DNA follows: TGTGCCAGCAAGGTCGCCGTAGTGAGCGAGCAGTACTTC. Translated: CASKVAVVSEQYF.

At least ten counts were recorded for this clonotype. The chain combines TRBV29-1 with TRBJ2-7; D is undetermined. With 1 base removed from V and 3 bases from J, the gap between germline ends came to 4 bases. This CDR3 is 11 amino acids long. CDR1 and CDR2 from the germline V gene are SQVTM and ANQGSEA. CDR3 DNA: TGCAGCGTTGAAGCCTACTACGAGCAGTACTTC. Its protein is CSVEAYYEQYF.

V and J are TRBV12-3 or TRBV12-4 and TRBJ2-5, with 7 bases aligning to TRBD1. V lost 2 bases, J lost 1 base, and 4 bases stayed unmatched. The CDR3 is 15 residues long. The CDR3 DNA reads TGTGCCAGCAGTTTACACCGGGACAGCCAAGAGACCCAGTACTTC. The encoded protein is CASSLHRDSQETQYF.

V is TRBV5-1 and J is TRBJ2-3; D uncertain. The CDR3 has 12 residues. The V gene's germline CDR1 is SGHRS and CDR2 YFSETQ. The germline V and J ends were trimmed by 7 bases and 4 bases, with 10 bases remaining between them. CDR3 region: CASLGPADTQYF. The CDR3 DNA reads TGCGCCAGCCTCGGGCCGGCAGATACGCAGTATTTT.

This clonotype has more than one count but fewer than ten. The V gene is TRBV11-1, the J gene TRBJ1-5, with TRBD1 matching 7 bases. Germline V gives CDR1 SGHAT, CDR2 FQDESV (reference sequence). Trimming cost V 1 base and J 0 bases; bases outside gene matches: 9. This CDR3 is built from 18 residues. CDR3 sequence (DNA): TGTGCCAGCAGCTTAGTCCGGGGACAGAAAGTTAGCAATCAGCCCCAGCATTTT. Its protein product is CASSLVRGQKVSNQPQHF.

There are a few counts of this clonotype. V usage is TRBV20-1 and J usage is TRBJ2-2; D is unresolved. V gave up 6 bases and J gave up 2 bases, with 22 bases separating them. Germline-derived CDR1 and CDR2 are DFQATT and SNEGSKA (reference sequence). This CDR3 spans 17 amino acids. The CDR3 nucleotides read TGCAGTGCGATTGCCCACACGGGTCTGCGAAACACCGGGGAGCTGTTTTTT. Translated, it gives CSAIAHTGLRNTGELFF.

The CDR3 region is CASSLGTGIAYNEQFF. The CDR3, as DNA: TGTGCCAGCAGTTTAGGAACAGGAATAGCCTACAATGAGCAGTTCTTC. This chain connects TRBV27 to TRBJ2-1, with a possible D match to TRBD1 (5 bases). There are 16 residues in the CDR3. V was clipped by 2 bases and J by 2 bases, with 13 bases between them. Germline V gene data show CDR1 as MNHEY and CDR2 as SMNVEV (reference sequence).

This clonotype came up a few times. This rearrangement joins TRBV5-1 to TRBJ2-6; D not resolved. Between the trimmed V and J ends, which lost 1 base and 0 bases, there was a span of 5 bases. The CDR3 loop spans 15 amino acids. Looked up from germline, CDR1 is SGHRS and CDR2 is YFSETQ. Written as DNA, the CDR3 is TGCGCCAGCAGCTTGACAGTCTCTGGGGCCAACGTCCTGACTTTC. This codes for CASSLTVSGANVLTF.

This clonotype has at least ten counts. The V gene is TRBV4-1, the J gene TRBJ2-2; 12 nucleotides line up with TRBD2. This CDR3 is built from 18 residues. J gave up 2 bases and V 1 base, and 5 bases lay outside the gene matches. Germline-derived CDR1 and CDR2 are MGHRA and YSYEKL. CDR3 in amino acids: CASSQGLAGDFNTGELFF. The CDR3 DNA is TGCGCCAGCAGCCAAGGACTAGCGGGAGATTTTAACACCGGGGAGCTGTTTTTT.

V usage is TRBV10-3 and J usage is TRBJ2-7, with 7 bases aligning to TRBD2. The CDR3 consists of 14 residues. The V and J ends lost 5 bases and 0 bases, in that order; junction bases with no gene match: 4. Germline V gene lookup returns CDR1 ENHRY and CDR2 SYGVKD. As DNA, the CDR3 is TGTGCCATCAGTACCGGGGGGTCCTCCTACGAGCAGTACTTC. It codes for CAISTGGSSYEQYF.

The chain uses TRBV10-3 and TRBJ2-7; no reliable D call. This CDR3 has 15 amino acids. Germline CDR1 and CDR2: ENHRY and SYGVKD. Between the trimmed V and J ends, which lost 2 bases and 0 bases, there was a span of 11 bases. In DNA form, the CDR3 reads TGTGCCATCAGTGAGGGGCAGAGATCCTCCTACGAGCAGTACTTC. Its translation is CAISEGQRSSYEQYF.

V is TRBV24-1 and J is TRBJ2-1; 7 nucleotides align to TRBD2. The CDR3 contains 17 residues. Per the germline V gene, CDR1 is KGHDR and CDR2 is SFDVKD. The J segment lost 8 bases and the V segment lost 4 bases, leaving 16 bases of the junction unmatched. The DNA for the CDR3 is TGTGCCACCAGTGAGAGGGCGGGAGTCGTCGGCTGGGATGAGCAGTTCTTC. It translates to CATSERAGVVGWDEQFF.

This clonotype turned up a few times. This sequence joins TRBV5-1 and TRBJ2-1, with 8 bases identical to TRBD2. Per germline, CDR1 SGHRS and CDR2 YFSETQ. V trimming: 3 bases; J trimming: 2 bases; junction bases outside the gene matches: 4. This CDR3 region has 15 residues. Written as DNA, the CDR3 is TGCGCCAGCAGCTCCCCGGGACTAGCCTACAATGAGCAGTTCTTC. Protein: CASSSPGLAYNEQFF.

This chain links TRBV7-9 with TRBJ2-5; D not certain. The CDR3 sequence is 17 residues long. The V end lost 5 bases, the J end lost 3 bases, and 22 bases lay between the germline ends. The germline CDR1 and CDR2 sequences are SEHNR and FQNEAQ (reference sequence). The CDR3 sequence is CASSHDRVYQPKETQYF. CDR3 sequence (DNA): TGTGCCAGCAGCCACGACCGGGTGTACCAACCAAAAGAGACCCAGTACTTC.

The rearrangement joins TRBV12-3 or TRBV12-4 to TRBJ2-7; D gene ambiguous. V lost 6 bases to trimming and J lost 5 bases, with 20 bases between them. The CDR3 covers 15 residues. CDR3 nucleotides: TGTGCCAGCAGGAACTACCGGGCCCAGGTCAACGAGCAGTACTTC. This translates into CASRNYRAQVNEQYF.

This clonotype was observed a handful of times. The rearrangement uses TRBV5-1 and TRBJ2-7; 8 nucleotides agree with TRBD2. Trimming removed 5 bases from V and 3 bases from J; junction bases left unmatched: 4. The CDR3 loop spans 13 amino acids. Germline V CDR1 and CDR2: SGHRS, YFSETQ. The CDR3 loop is CASRREGGYEQYF. The DNA for the CDR3 is TGCGCCAGCAGACGGGAGGGCGGCTACGAGCAGTACTTC.

The chain is built from TRBV3-1 and TRBJ2-1; either TRBD1 or TRBD2 may supply D (6 bases each). Germline values: CDR1 LGHDT, CDR2 YNNKEL (reference sequence). The germline V and J ends were trimmed by 1 base and 3 bases, with 19 bases remaining between them. This CDR3 has 18 amino acids. The CDR3 sequence: CASSQVVKAGQGYNEQFF. DNA of the CDR3: TGTGCCAGCAGCCAAGTCGTGAAGGCGGGACAAGGCTACAATGAGCAGTTCTTC.

This clonotype has just a few counts. V and J are TRBV5-1 and TRBJ1-4; no clear D gene. Germline V lookup: CDR1 SGHRS, CDR2 YFSETQ. This CDR3 is built from 12 residues. Trimming removed 6 bases at V and 8 bases at J, with 11 bases between. The CDR3 loop reads CASTNTGEKLFF. CDR3 nucleotide sequence: TGCGCCAGCACCAACACGGGGGAAAAACTGTTTTTT.

V is TRBV4-1 and J is TRBJ1-2; TRBD1 is a possible D gene (5 bases). CDR1 and CDR2 from the germline V gene are MGHRA and YSYEKL. V lost 1 base and J 6 bases, leaving 15 bases between the germline ends. There are 15 residues in the CDR3. The CDR3 DNA sequence: TGCGCCAGCAGCCAAGGGGACCGGCTCAGGGATGGCTACACCTTC. Encoded protein: CASSQGDRLRDGYTF.

The chain joins TRBV28 to TRBJ2-7; 7 nucleotides agree with TRBD1. Germline V gene sequence: CDR1 MDHEN, CDR2 SYDVKM. V was pared by 7 bases and J by 6 bases, with 12 bases of the junction left unmatched. The CDR3 is 14 residues long. The CDR3 is CASNRGGASREQYF. CDR3 nucleotides: TGTGCCAGCAACAGAGGGGGCGCCTCCCGCGAGCAGTACTTC.

V gene TRBV7-9 combines with J gene TRBJ1-3, with D unresolved. The CDR3 runs to 14 residues. Germline-derived CDR1 and CDR2 are SEHNR and FQNEAQ (reference sequence). V was pared by 5 bases and J by 8 bases, with 16 bases between. The CDR3 DNA sequence: TGTGCCAGCAGCCTCGGGTCCGTTACCGACACCATATATTTT. Residues: CASSLGSVTDTIYF.